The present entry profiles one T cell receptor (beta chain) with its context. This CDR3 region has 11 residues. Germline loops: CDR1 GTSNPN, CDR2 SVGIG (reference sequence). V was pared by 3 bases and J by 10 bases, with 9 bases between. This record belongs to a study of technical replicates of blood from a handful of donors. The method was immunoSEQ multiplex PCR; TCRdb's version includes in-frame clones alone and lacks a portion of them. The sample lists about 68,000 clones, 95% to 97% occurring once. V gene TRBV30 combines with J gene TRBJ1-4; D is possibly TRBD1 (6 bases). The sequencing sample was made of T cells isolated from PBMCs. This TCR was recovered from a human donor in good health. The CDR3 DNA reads TGTGCCTGGAGGCACAGGGTAAAACTGTTTTTT. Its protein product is CAWRHRVKLFF.